This T cell receptor (beta chain) was identified during a study of blood T cell repertoires in COVID-19. Study at large: The samples span acute and convalescent COVID-19 from the United States, Italy and Spain. PBMCs, B-cell-depleted T cells, or T cells provided the cDNA or gDNA that made up the material.

Authors' analysis steps: The authors estimated nucleated cell counts from reference gene primer amplification. Only in-frame clones appear in the TCRdb table, and some are missing; sequencing was by immunoSEQ multiplex PCR. D and trimming were read from the DNA, whereas the V and J calls and clone size are those reported in that table. Seen here are approximately 93,000 clones, 88% observed once, and the top ten hold around 2.2%. One Seattle source followed patients from active infection through their disease course. This CDR3 has 13 residues. Germline-derived CDR1 and CDR2 are LNHNV and YYDKDF (reference sequence). V lost 0 bases, J lost 4 bases, and 6 bases lay in between.

The rearrangement joins TRBV15 to TRBJ1-2; D not resolved. Sequenced input: peripheral blood. The sequence was obtained from a man in his fifties with COVID-19, enrolled during active disease. CDR3 sequence: CATSRDLPYGYTF. As DNA, the CDR3 is TGTGCCACCAGCAGAGATCTTCCCTATGGCTACACCTTC.